This T cell receptor (beta chain) was recovered during a study of blood T cell repertoires in COVID-19. Study overall: Sites in the United States, Italy and Spain provided acute and convalescent COVID-19 samples. Nucleic acid was either cDNA or gDNA, and it came from T cells, B-cell-depleted T cells, or PBMCs.

Per the original methods: By means of reference gene primer amplification, nucleated cell counts were estimated. Data came from immunoSEQ multiplex PCR; TCRdb stores just in-frame clones and leaves some out. That table gives V, J and clone size, and the DNA gave D and trimming. Of a few hundred thousand clones listed, 80% to 90% are singletons. The CDR3 extends over 14 amino acids. The receptor's source is a man younger than 45 with acute or convalescent COVID-19. V and J are TRBV21-1 and TRBJ2-5; the table's D call, TRBD2, has no DNA check behind it. TRBV21-1 is described as a pseudogene. Sample: peripheral blood. DNA of the CDR3: TGTGCCAGCAGCAAAATCAGAGGGTTTGAGACCCAGTACTTC. Translated, it gives CASSKIRGFETQYF.